This is a list of T cell receptor beta chains from one sample in a study of Graves' ophthalmopathy and Graves' hyperthyroidism. One entry per CDR3 protein, called by TCRdb with MiXCR from the multiplex PCR reads. The table has about 48,000 distinct CDR3 sequences, 50% seen once. The sample taken for sequencing was peripheral blood. All receptors derive from an adult man with Graves' ophthalmopathy. Each CDR3 is given with its conserved first and last residue. The D gene is left open where the match is weak. Clone size, where shown, is once, few, many, or a class for clones that have expanded.

TRBV2	TRBJ1-1	NA	15	NA	TGTGCCAGCAGTGAAGCAGGGGGGGCGATAACTGAAGCTTTCTTT	CASSEAGGAITEAFF
TRBV19	TRBJ2-6	many	14	NA	TGTGCCAGTAGTATGCGAGCTGGGGCCAACGTCCTGACTTTC	CASSMRAGANVLTF
TRBV12-3/TRBV12-4	TRBJ2-2	NA	16	NA	TGTGCCAGCAAGGATTATTACAGGGAGGGCACCGGGGAGCTGTTTTTT	CASKDYYREGTGELFF
TRBV6-1	TRBJ1-1	many	15	TRBD1	TGTGCCAGCAGTGAGGGCAGGGGGATGAACACTGAAGCTTTCTTT	CASSEGRGMNTEAFF
TRBV7-2	TRBJ1-5	NA	15	NA	TGTGCCAGCAGCCCTCAAGGGACTAGCAATCAGCCCCAGCATTTT	CASSPQGTSNQPQHF
TRBV10-3	TRBJ2-5	many	13	NA	TGTGCCATCAGTGATGGGGGGGCTGAGACCCAGTACTTC	CAISDGGAETQYF
TRBV27	TRBJ1-5	NA	10	NA	TGTGCCAGCATCAAAATGCCCCGGCATTTT	CASIKMPRHF
TRBV2	TRBJ2-3	NA	16	TRBD2	TGTGCCAGCAGTGAATGGCTAGCGGGGGGAACGGATACGCAGTATTTT	CASSEWLAGGTDTQYF
TRBV6-9	TRBJ2-7	many	14	TRBD1	TGTGCCAGCAGCCCAGACAGGGGGCAAAACGAGCAGTACTTC	CASSPDRGQNEQYF
TRBV7-9	TRBJ1-4	NA	14	NA	TGTGCCAGCAGCGATCCGGGACCCAGTGAAAAACTGTTTTTT	CASSDPGPSEKLFF
TRBV2	TRBJ2-1	NA	15	NA	TGTGCCAGCAGTTCATTCCGAGGGCAGTACAATGAGCAGTTCTTC	CASSSFRGQYNEQFF
TRBV9	TRBJ2-1	NA	17	NA	TGTGCCAGCAGCTCCGTTGGTAGCGACCCCTCCTACAATGAGCAGTTCTTC	CASSSVGSDPSYNEQFF
TRBV11-2	TRBJ2-5	NA	13	NA	TGTGCCAGCAGCACTCCGGGGGCGGAGACCCAGTACTTC	CASSTPGAETQYF
TRBV19	TRBJ2-5	many	15	NA	TGTGCCAGTAGTATAAGCAGGACAGTTCAAGAGACCCAGTACTTC	CASSISRTVQETQYF
TRBV7-9	TRBJ1-2	NA	13	TRBD1	TGTGCCAGCAGCGTCGGACAGGGGGGTGGCTACACCTTC	CASSVGQGGGYTF
TRBV28	TRBJ2-3	NA	16	TRBD2	TGTGCCAGCAGCTACGGGACTAGCGGGAAGCGGATAACGCAGTATTTT	CASSYGTSGKRITQYF
TRBV7-6	TRBJ2-2	NA	15	NA	TGTGCCAGCAGTTATAGACCGGGGAACACCGGGGAGCTGTTTTTT	CASSYRPGNTGELFF
TRBV20-1	TRBJ2-5	many	14	NA	TGCAGTGCTAGGCAGGTTCAGGGAGTGGAGACCCAGTACTTC	CSARQVQGVETQYF
TRBV7-2	TRBJ2-4	NA	13	NA	TGTGCCAGCAGCTTAGATAGGAGGGGCATTCAGTACTTC	CASSLDRRGIQYF
TRBV7-9	TRBJ1-1	NA	15	NA	TGTGCCAGCAGCCGGTCGGTCGGGCGGCTCACTGAAGCTTTCTTT	CASSRSVGRLTEAFF
TRBV6-6	TRBJ2-3	NA	11	NA	TGTGCCAGCAGTGAGGAAGATACGCAGTATTTT	CASSEEDTQYF
TRBV7-9	TRBJ2-5	NA	14	NA	TGTGCCAGCAGCTCCGGGGCGCTATGGGAGACCCAGTACTTC	CASSSGALWETQYF
TRBV6-2/TRBV6-3	TRBJ2-1	few	15	NA	TGTGCCAGCAGTACCCGACAGGAACAATACAATGAGCAGTTCTTC	CASSTRQEQYNEQFF
TRBV7-3	TRBJ2-1	once	14	TRBD2	TGTGCCAGCAGCTTTAGCGGGACCGGCAATGAGCAGTTCTTC	CASSFSGTGNEQFF